The 22 T cell receptor beta chains below come from one sample, sequenced in a study of T cells in Graves' hyperthyroidism and ophthalmopathy. Template material for amplifying TCR beta CDR3 regions consisted of RNA transcripts. HTBI primers were employed in a first-round RT-PCR of the TCR CDR3. TCRdb passed the multiplex PCR reads through MiXCR, listing each CDR3 protein once. The data hold approximately 270,000 distinct CDR3 sequences, with about 14% observed a single time. The sequenced sample was blood. All receptors come from a woman in her thirties or forties with Graves' hyperthyroidism that later progressed to Graves' ophthalmopathy.

This clonotype has at least ten counts. The genes are TRBV28 and TRBJ1-5, with D possibly matching TRBD1 (5 bases). The CDR3 runs 16 residues. Trimming left V 5 bases short and J 7 bases short, with 21 bases between. The germline CDR1 and CDR2 sequences are MDHEN and SYDVKM. The CDR3 region is CASSPSGGGIGQPQHF. DNA for the CDR3: TGTGCCAGCAGTCCCTCGGGGGGAGGGATTGGACAGCCCCAGCATTTT.

This clonotype was found many times. The rearrangement links TRBV2 to TRBJ2-1, with D maybe TRBD1 (6 bases). This CDR3 contains 15 residues. Per the germline V gene, CDR1 is SNHLY and CDR2 is FYNNEI. V was pared by 8 bases and J by 1 base, with 15 bases between. CDR3 sequence (DNA): TGTGCCAGCGGGGGCGGACCTACTTCCTACAATGAGCAGTTCTTC. Translation: CASGGGPTSYNEQFF.

This clonotype was counted many times. The CDR3 sequence is CASRGGLAASYNEQFF. The CDR3 DNA reads as TGTGCCAGCAGGGGCGGACTAGCGGCCTCCTACAATGAGCAGTTCTTC. The genes are TRBV2 and TRBJ2-1; 10 positions match TRBD2. There are 16 residues in the CDR3. The germline CDR1 and CDR2 sequences are SNHLY and FYNNEI. After removal of 6 bases from V and 0 bases from J, the junction contained 5 bases not matched to a gene.

The table lists this clonotype with many counts. The chain uses TRBV7-9 and TRBJ2-1; 7 positions agree with TRBD2. Trimming at V came to 1 base and at J to 1 base, leaving 4 bases not matched to a gene. From germline, CDR1 is SEHNR and CDR2 FQNEAQ (reference sequence). This CDR3 is built from 16 residues. The CDR3 loop reads CASSLGLGGSYNEQFF. For the CDR3, the DNA is TGTGCCAGCAGCTTAGGATTGGGGGGGTCCTACAATGAGCAGTTCTTC.

This clonotype has at least ten counts. The chain uses TRBV20-1 and TRBJ2-4, with a tentative D call TRBD1 (5 bases). This CDR3 region has 12 residues. The V end lost 8 bases, the J end lost 9 bases, and 17 bases lay between the germline ends. Per germline, CDR1 DFQATT and CDR2 SNEGSKA (reference sequence). The CDR3 region is CSPETVQTIQYF. CDR3 nucleotides: TGCAGTCCCGAGACAGTACAAACCATTCAGTACTTC.

The chain uses TRBV10-3 and TRBJ1-5, with D perhaps matching TRBD1 (6 bases). CDR3 length equals 16 residues. The V gene's germline CDR1 is ENHRY and CDR2 SYGVKD. With 4 bases removed from V and 3 bases from J, the gap between germline ends came to 16 bases. The CDR3 bases are TGTGCCATCAGTGGGGGGCGGCCCCAGAACAATCAGCCCCAGCATTTT. Protein sequence: CAISGGRPQNNQPQHF.

This clonotype came up many times. The CDR3 here is CASSDPSGNTGNTGELFF. The CDR3 nucleotides read TGTGCCAGCAGTGATCCTAGCGGGAATACGGGGAACACCGGGGAGCTGTTTTTT. The rearrangement uses TRBV2 and TRBJ2-2; 9 nucleotides line up with TRBD2. J lost 1 base, V lost 3 bases, and 9 bases had no gene match. The length of the CDR3 is 18 residues. Germline V gene lookup returns CDR1 SNHLY and CDR2 FYNNEI.

This clonotype was seen a handful of times. The gene calls are TRBV6-5 and TRBJ2-1; 7 positions match TRBD1. J was trimmed by 6 bases and V by 0 bases; bases with no gene match: 2. CDR1 is MNHEY, CDR2 SVGAGI, per germline. The CDR3 length is 14 residues. In DNA form, the CDR3 reads TGTGCCAGCAGTTACTCGGGACAGTTCAATGAGCAGTTCTTC. It encodes CASSYSGQFNEQFF.

This clonotype occurred a few times. J is TRBJ2-5 and V is TRBV27, with D possibly being TRBD2 (5 bases). Trimming removed 11 bases from V and 4 bases from J, with 5 bases in between. CDR1 is MNHEY and CDR2 is SMNVEV in the germline V gene (reference sequence). This CDR3 spans 9 amino acids. The CDR3 DNA reads TGTGCCGGAGGAGAGACCCAGTACTTC. It is translated as CAGGETQYF.

This clonotype appeared many times. This rearrangement joins TRBV29-1 to TRBJ2-2; 13 bases map to TRBD2. V lost 4 bases to trimming and J lost 6 bases; unmatched junction nucleotides: 5. The germline gives CDR1 SQVTM, CDR2 ANQGSEA. The CDR3 is 15 residues long. The CDR3 here is CSVVTSGRVAGELFF. In nucleotides, the CDR3 is TGCAGCGTTGTCACTAGCGGGAGGGTAGCCGGGGAGCTGTTTTTT.

At least ten counts were recorded for this clonotype. This chain joins TRBV7-9 and TRBJ2-5; D gene uncertain. V was trimmed by 5 bases and J by 2 bases, leaving 15 bases between them. Germline assignment: CDR1 SEHNR and CDR2 FQNEAQ (reference sequence). This CDR3 spans 15 amino acids. The CDR3 protein is CASSRVSALQETQYF. For the CDR3, the DNA is TGTGCCAGCAGCCGCGTCAGTGCGTTGCAAGAGACCCAGTACTTC.

The CDR3 region has the DNA TGCGCCAGCAGCTTGGATCTACGAACGACCGGGGAGCTGTTTTTT. As protein: CASSLDLRTTGELFF. This sequence joins TRBV5-1 and TRBJ2-2; unclear D gene. The CDR3 consists of 15 residues. V was clipped by 0 bases and J by 5 bases, with 11 bases between them. The germline V gene encodes CDR1 SGHRS and CDR2 YFSETQ.

This clonotype has ten or more counts. The chain combines TRBV27 with TRBJ2-5; unclear D gene. Per germline, CDR1 MNHEY and CDR2 SMNVEV (reference sequence). V was trimmed by 0 bases and J by 5 bases, leaving 7 bases between them. The CDR3 sequence is 13 residues long. In nucleotides, the CDR3 is TGTGCCAGCAGTTTATCGGGTCCCGAGACCCAGTACTTC. Protein: CASSLSGPETQYF.

This clonotype was observed at least ten times. The chain carries TRBV5-1 and TRBJ2-3, with TRBD1 identical over 7 bases. The J segment lost 3 bases and the V segment lost 4 bases, leaving 11 bases of the junction unmatched. This CDR3 comprises 16 residues. The germline V gene has CDR1 SGHRS and CDR2 YFSETQ. The CDR3: CASSRASGGSTDTQYF. The CDR3 bases are TGCGCCAGCAGCCGGGCGTCAGGGGGATCGACAGATACGCAGTATTTT.

V gene TRBV6-1 combines with J gene TRBJ2-5; no clear D gene. With 5 bases removed from V and 11 bases from J, the gap between germline ends came to 24 bases. CDR1 MNHNS and CDR2 SASEGT come from the germline V gene. CDR3 length: 15 residues. CDR3 DNA sequence: TGTGCCAGCAGTACCCTTATAGGTCCGGCCGGGTTTCAGTACTTC. It yields the protein CASSTLIGPAGFQYF.

The sample holds a few counts of this clonotype. The rearrangement joins TRBV7-9 to TRBJ2-3; a possible D gene is TRBD2 (6 bases). Trimming removed 2 bases at V and 0 bases at J, with 9 bases between. CDR1 and CDR2 from the germline V gene are SEHNR and FQNEAQ (reference sequence). The CDR3 sequence is 15 residues long. CDR3 sequence: CASSLRSGSTDTQYF. CDR3 in DNA: TGTGCCAGCAGCTTAAGGAGCGGGAGCACAGATACGCAGTATTTT.

The sample holds a few counts of this clonotype. V gene TRBV28 combines with J gene TRBJ2-7; D is possibly TRBD1 (6 bases). Looked up from germline, CDR1 is MDHEN and CDR2 is SYDVKM. The CDR3 has 14 amino acids. The V end was cut by 4 bases, the J end by 3 bases, with 13 bases between. The CDR3 loop reads CASSSQGTNYEQYF. CDR3 nucleotides: TGTGCCAGCAGTTCCCAGGGGACAAACTACGAGCAGTACTTC. The variable domain in full, with the rest retrieved from reference TRBV28 and TRBJ2-7, is DVKVTQSSRYLVKRTGEKVFLECVQDMDHENMFWYRQDPGLGLRLIYFSYDVKMKEKGDIPEGYSVSREKKERFSLILESASTNQTSMYLCASSSQGTNYEQYFGPGTRLTVT.

This clonotype was found many times. This chain links TRBV30 with TRBJ1-2; D uncertain. The CDR3 sequence is 11 residues long. Trimming removed 4 bases at V and 0 bases at J, with 3 bases between. Germline values: CDR1 GTSNPN, CDR2 SVGIG (reference sequence). The CDR3 DNA reads TGTGCCTGGACGTCTAACTATGGCTACACCTTC. Translation gives CAWTSNYGYTF.

The chain recombines TRBV9 with TRBJ2-2; D tentatively fits TRBD1 or TRBD2 (6 bases each). Germline V gene sequence: CDR1 SGDLS, CDR2 YYNGEE. The V end lost 4 bases, the J end lost 0 bases, and 16 bases lay between the germline ends. This CDR3 has 17 amino acids. CDR3 coding DNA: TGTGCCAGCAGCTCGAGGGGGGATAACGCGAACACCGGGGAGCTGTTTTTT. Translation: CASSSRGDNANTGELFF.

A remark on this clonotype: A much larger clone sits a single nucleotide away, making a read error possible. The chain employs TRBV5-4 and TRBJ2-3, with a weak D call TRBD1 (6 bases). Trimming pared 2 bases from V and 7 bases from J, leaving 14 bases between. The length of the CDR3 is 14 residues. Germline V CDR1 and CDR2: SGHNT, YYREEE (reference sequence). CDR3 amino acids: CASSFRQGQHTQYF. In DNA, the CDR3 is TGTGCCAGCAGCTTTCGGCAGGGGCAACATACGCAGTATTTT.

This clonotype was detected ten times or more. The DNA of the CDR3 is TGTGCCAGCAGTTTCTATATCGAGGTATCCAACACTGAAGCTTTCTTT. This encodes CASSFYIEVSNTEAFF. The rearrangement links TRBV28 to TRBJ1-1; D gene ambiguous. The V end was cut by 3 bases, the J end by 2 bases, with 16 bases between. The CDR3 extends over 16 amino acids. Per the germline V gene, CDR1 is MDHEN and CDR2 is SYDVKM. The full variable domain, with the rest looked up from reference TRBV28 and TRBJ1-1, is DVKVTQSSRYLVKRTGEKVFLECVQDMDHENMFWYRQDPGLGLRLIYFSYDVKMKEKGDIPEGYSVSREKKERFSLILESASTNQTSMYLCASSFYIEVSNTEAFFGQGTRLTVV.

V gene TRBV10-1 combines with J gene TRBJ2-3; unclear D gene. The CDR3 has 15 residues. The germline CDR1 and CDR2 sequences are WNHNN and SYGVQD (reference sequence). Trimming removed 5 bases from V and 4 bases from J, with 16 bases in between. The CDR3: CASSHLDPAADTQYF. As DNA, the CDR3 is TGCGCCAGCAGTCATTTGGACCCTGCGGCAGATACGCAGTATTTT.